The clone carrying this T cell receptor (beta chain) was observed a handful of times. Its antigen is undetermined. Researchers prepared the TCRbeta library using unique molecular identifiers, the study reports. TCRdb passed the PCR reads through MiXCR, listing each CDR3 protein once. Among about 830,000 distinct CDR3 sequences listed, approximately 15% were seen once. The data were obtained in a study of T-cell reconstitution after alpha-beta-depleted transplantation in children. Overall study findings and caveats: There were reportedly several hundred expanded graft clones from which alpha-beta T cells came about two months after transplant.

V lost 5 bases, J lost 0 bases, and 5 bases lay in between. This CDR3 has 14 amino acids. The TCR comes from a male patient between 10 and 17 years old who had a stem cell transplant for acute lymphoblastic leukemia, so the T cells may come from the graft donor. The starting material was PBMCs, mostly from graft donor cells, obtained 360 days after TCRalphabeta/CD19-depleted stem cell transplant. The chain is built from TRBV12-3 or TRBV12-4 and TRBJ1-6; no definite D call. The DNA of the CDR3 is TGTGCCAGCAGTCCAGACTCCTATAATTCACCCCTCCACTTT. Its protein is CASSPDSYNSPLHF.